This T cell receptor beta chain derives from a study of T cells in tumors after PD-1 blockade. Study at large: During anti-PD-1 treatment, some patients continued daily vismodegib 150 mg.

In germline, CDR1 is SGDLS, CDR2 YYNGEE. The CDR3 covers 15 residues. J gave up 1 base and V 6 bases, and 7 bases lay outside the gene matches. Repertoires were generated with immunoSEQ multiplex PCR, while TCRdb's copy carries only in-frame clones and drops some. The sample lists 3,500 to 4,500 clones, roughly 75% occurring once. The sequence came from a human donor with basal cell carcinoma. Sequencing used tumor tissue, obtained before anti-PD-1 treatment. The V gene is TRBV9, the J gene TRBJ1-2, with 9 bases matching TRBD1. The CDR3 nucleotides are TGTGCCAGCAACTCCGGGACAGGGATTAACTATGGCTACACCTTC. As protein: CASNSGTGINYGYTF.